This T cell receptor beta chain was recovered during a study of CD8 T cells in Susac syndrome. The study sequenced TCR beta in blood CD8+ and CD4+ T cells. This CDR3 spans 17 amino acids. The germline V gene encodes CDR1 SGHNT and CDR2 YYREEE (reference sequence). Trimming removed 6 bases from V and 1 base from J, with 19 bases in between. RNA in amounts of about 0.5 to 1 ug was reverse transcribed with random hexamers. immunoSEQ multiplex PCR amplified TCR beta CDR3 across 54 Vbeta, 13 Jbeta. TCRdb ran MiXCR on the immunoSEQ multiplex PCR reads and lists one entry per CDR3 protein. This table has about 300,000 distinct CDR3 sequences, 70% to 90% appearing once.

The chain combines TRBV5-4 with TRBJ2-2; D call uncertain. Sequences were obtained from CD8+ T cells from PBMCs. The receptor was derived from a human donor with multiple sclerosis. CDR3 sequence (DNA): TGTGCCAGCACCCACCGGCCCCTCCGGAGGAACACCGGGGAGCTGTTTTTT. Translated, it gives CASTHRPLRRNTGELFF.